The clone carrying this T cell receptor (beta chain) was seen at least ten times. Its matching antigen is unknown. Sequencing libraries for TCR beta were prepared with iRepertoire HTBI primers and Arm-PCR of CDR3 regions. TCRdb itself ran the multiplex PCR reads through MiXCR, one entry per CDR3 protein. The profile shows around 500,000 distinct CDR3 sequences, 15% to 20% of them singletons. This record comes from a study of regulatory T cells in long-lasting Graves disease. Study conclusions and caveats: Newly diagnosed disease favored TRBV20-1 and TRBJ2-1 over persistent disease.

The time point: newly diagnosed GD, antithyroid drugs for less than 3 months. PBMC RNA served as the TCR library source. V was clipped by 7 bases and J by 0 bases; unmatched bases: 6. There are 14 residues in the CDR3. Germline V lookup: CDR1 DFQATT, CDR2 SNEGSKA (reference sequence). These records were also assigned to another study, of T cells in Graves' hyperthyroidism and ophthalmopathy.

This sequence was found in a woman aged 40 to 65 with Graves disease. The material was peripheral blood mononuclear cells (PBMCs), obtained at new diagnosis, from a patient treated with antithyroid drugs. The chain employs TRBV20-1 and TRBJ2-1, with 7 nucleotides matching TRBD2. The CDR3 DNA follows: TGCAGTGTAATACGCGGGAGCTCCTACAATGAGCAGTTCTTC. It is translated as CSVIRGSSYNEQFF.